A selection of T cell receptor beta chains follows, all from one sample in a study of T cell responses to AZD1222 COVID-19 vaccine. Only in-frame clones appear in the TCRdb table, and some are missing; sequencing was by immunoSEQ multiplex PCR. Among more than 75,000 clones listed, 88% were seen once. Sequencing used peripheral blood, obtained 28 days after the second AZD1222 dose. The receptors come from an adult who received the AZD1222 COVID-19 vaccine. The CDR3 runs from the conserved cysteine through the conserved F or W. The D gene is left open where the match is weak. The size entry is marked missing in some rows and otherwise reads once, few, many or a size class.

J gene,D gene,clone size,V gene,CDR3 DNA,CDR3 protein
TRBJ2-2,.,.,TRBV12-5,TGTGCTAGTGGTTTGGTACAGGCTGGCACCGGGGAGCTGTTTTTT,CASGLVQAGTGELFF
TRBJ2-1,TRBD2,.,TRBV7-9,TGTGCCAGCAGCTTTGGGCGGGAGGACCGCTTGATTAATGAGCAGTTCTTC,CASSFGREDRLINEQFF
TRBJ2-1,.,once,TRBV15,TGTGCCACCAGCAGAGATCTCGGAGGACATGAGCAGTTCTTC,CATSRDLGGHEQFF
TRBJ2-2,.,once,TRBV24-1,TGTGCCACCAGTGATCCCGGGACGGCCAGGGGGGAGCTGTTTTTT,CATSDPGTARGELFF
TRBJ1-2,.,.,TRBV3-1/TRBV3-2,TGTGCCAGCAGCCCCCCAATAGGGCGGAGGGGCTACACCTTC,CASSPPIGRRGYTF
TRBJ2-7,TRBD1,.,TRBV10-3,TGTGCCATCAGTGAAAACAGGGGGTTTTCCTACGAGCAGTACTTC,CAISENRGFSYEQYF
TRBJ2-2,.,.,TRBV5-1,TGCGCCAGCACCTCGACCGGGGAGCTGTTTTTT,CASTSTGELFF
TRBJ2-1,TRBD2,.,TRBV18,TGTGCCAGCTCGCCCTCTGGTGGGGAGGGAGGTAATGAGCAGTTCTTC,CASSPSGGEGGNEQFF
TRBJ1-5,.,once,TRBV2,TGTGCCAGCAGTGAATTGGTACAGGGAAGAGGTCAGCCCCAGCATTTT,CASSELVQGRGQPQHF
TRBJ1-2,TRBD1,.,TRBV16,TGTGCCAGCAGCCACTTCGGGACAGGGGATGGCTACACCTTC,CASSHFGTGDGYTF
TRBJ1-1,.,once,TRBV11-2,TGTGCCAGCAGCTTAGATCTAAACACTGAAGCTTTCTTT,CASSLDLNTEAFF
TRBJ2-2,TRBD1,.,TRBV16,TGTGCCAGCAGCCAATTCGGCCGGGACAGTATTTCTACCGGGGAGCTGTTTTTT,CASSQFGRDSISTGELFF
TRBJ2-1,.,.,TRBV24-1,TGTGCCACCAGTGATTTGCAAAAAAATGAGCAGTTCTTC,CATSDLQKNEQFF
TRBJ1-1,.,.,TRBV5-5,TGTGCCAGCAGCTTAGGGGTTGGGGGGTCCCTAAACACTGAAGCTTTCTTT,CASSLGVGGSLNTEAFF
TRBJ2-5,TRBD2,.,TRBV7-2,TGTGCCAGCAGTTCTAGCGGGAGGGGCCAAGAGACCCAGTACTTC,CASSSSGRGQETQYF
TRBJ2-2,TRBD2,.,TRBV4-1,TGCGCCAGCAGCCAATATTTAGCGGGATTCAACACCGGGGAGCTGTTTTTT,CASSQYLAGFNTGELFF
TRBJ2-1,TRBD2,.,TRBV6-5,TGTGCCAGCAGTTACTCGGGACTACGCGGTGGGGATGAGCAGTTCTTC,CASSYSGLRGGDEQFF
TRBJ2-7,.,.,TRBV10-3,TGTGCCATCAGTGAGTTTTCTAGCGTCTCCTACGAGCAGTACTTC,CAISEFSSVSYEQYF
TRBJ2-6,.,.,TRBV3-1/TRBV3-2,TGTGCCAGCAGCCTACAGGGTTCTGGGGCCAACGTCCTGACTTTC,CASSLQGSGANVLTF
TRBJ1-2,.,.,TRBV6-5,TGTGCCAGCAGTTACTCGAGAAGGCAGGCTCATGGCTACACCTTC,CASSYSRRQAHGYTF
TRBJ1-6,TRBD1,.,TRBV7-2,TGTGCCAGCAGCTTTTCCCGGACAGGGATTTCACCCCTCCACTTT,CASSFSRTGISPLHF
TRBJ1-1,.,.,TRBV28,TGTGCCAGCAGTGCAAGGGTGTCCCCTGAAGCTTTCTTT,CASSARVSPEAFF
TRBJ1-3,TRBD1,few,TRBV25-1,TGTGCCAGTGCGCGACAGGGAGAGTCTGGAAACACCATATATTTT,CASARQGESGNTIYF
TRBJ2-1,.,.,TRBV9,TGTGCCAGCAGCACACAGGCTAATGAGCAGTTCTTC,CASSTQANEQFF
TRBJ2-3,TRBD2,.,TRBV29-1,TGCAGCGCGTCGGCGGGAGGGACAGATACGCAGTATTTT,CSASAGGTDTQYF
TRBJ1-3,.,.,TRBV11-2,TGTGCCAGCAGCTTAGATACAGGGCCTGGAAACACCATATATTTT,CASSLDTGPGNTIYF
TRBJ1-6,.,once,TRBV27,TGTGCCAGCAGTCCCGGTGGCAGGGGCCTAAATTCACCCCTCCACTTT,CASSPGGRGLNSPLHF
TRBJ1-6,.,.,TRBV19,TGTGCCAGTAGTACCTCGATTGGTGGGGATTCACCCCTCCACTTT,CASSTSIGGDSPLHF
TRBJ2-2,.,once,TRBV4-1,TGCGCCAGCAGATTTCTTCCGGGACAGAACACCGGGGAGCTGTTTTTT,CASRFLPGQNTGELFF
TRBJ2-7,.,.,TRBV29-1,TGCAGCGCGCGGGGGCGACTGGATTACGAGCAGTACTTC,CSARGRLDYEQYF
TRBJ1-4,.,.,TRBV29-1,TGCAGCGTTGATGTGGCTAGTGAAAAACTGTTTTTT,CSVDVASEKLFF
TRBJ1-1,.,.,TRBV7-3,TGTGCCAGCAGCCTCACGACGAACACTGAAGCTTTCTTT,CASSLTTNTEAFF
TRBJ1-1,.,.,TRBV24-1,TGTGCCACCAGTGACCCAAGGGGGGAGGGAACTGAAGCTTTCTTT,CATSDPRGEGTEAFF
TRBJ1-5,.,.,TRBV28,TGTGCCAGCAGTCCCACCCGGACCGACATTAATCAGCCCCAGCATTTT,CASSPTRTDINQPQHF
TRBJ2-1,.,.,TRBV18,TGTGCCAGCTCACCAAACTGGAGGGACAGGACGACTAGCCGCTCCTACAATGAGCAGTTCTTC,CASSPNWRDRTTSRSYNEQFF
TRBJ2-7,.,.,TRBV4-1,TGCGCCAGCAGCCAAGAGCAACTCTCCTACGAGCAGTACTTC,CASSQEQLSYEQYF
TRBJ1-2,.,.,TRBV27,TGTGCCAGCAGCTCGCCAGGCCTCGGCGTTCCTGGCTACACCTTC,CASSSPGLGVPGYTF
TRBJ1-2,.,.,TRBV30,TGTGCCTGGAGTTACAGAGGGGGCTACACCTTC,CAWSYRGGYTF
TRBJ1-2,TRBD1,.,TRBV19,TGTGCCAGTAGTCCTCGGGACAGTGCTAACTATGGCTACACCTTC,CASSPRDSANYGYTF
TRBJ1-5,.,.,TRBV19,TGTGCCAGTAGTATAGCGGTGGGGAGCAATCAGCCCCAGCATTTT,CASSIAVGSNQPQHF
TRBJ1-2,.,.,TRBV24-1,TGTGCCACCAGTGACCCCCAGGGATTGGATGGCTACACCTTC,CATSDPQGLDGYTF
TRBJ2-1,.,.,TRBV6-1,TGTGCCAGCCTGGGACCCGCCAATGAGCAGTTCTTC,CASLGPANEQFF
TRBJ2-2,TRBD2,.,TRBV5-5,TGTGCCAGCATGGAGACTAGCGGGCCCGGGGAGCTGTTTTTT,CASMETSGPGELFF
TRBJ2-4,.,.,TRBV5-1,TGCGCCAGCAGCGTAGCAGGCAGGGATTTAAACATTCAGTACTTC,CASSVAGRDLNIQYF
TRBJ1-2,.,.,TRBV7-2,TGTGCCAGCAGTTCCTACAGGGTCGACTACGGCTACACCTTC,CASSSYRVDYGYTF
TRBJ2-7,TRBD1,once,TRBV7-9,TGTGCCAGCAGCTTGGCCCCGGGACAGTCCTACGAGCAGTACTTC,CASSLAPGQSYEQYF
TRBJ1-2,.,once,TRBV2,TGTGCCAGCAGTGATGCGAGCTACACCTTC,CASSDASYTF
TRBJ2-1,TRBD2,.,TRBV15,TGTGCCACCAGCAGATGGGCTAGCGGAGCCAATGAGCAGTTCTTC,CATSRWASGANEQFF